Listed here is a single T cell receptor beta chain. The antigen it recognizes is unknown. Base qualities are not recorded, but no much larger clone differs from it by a single base. The immunoSEQ Assay, a bias-controlled multiplex PCR, was used to amplify TCRbeta CDR3 regions from genomic DNA. Per the authors' processing: Within the assay, amplification of reference gene primers was used to estimate how many nucleated cells each sample contained. To quantify the absolute abundance of each unique TCRbeta CDR3 rearrangement, sequence reads were collapsed and filtered. For each sample, productive Simpson clonality was calculated as the square root of Simpson's diversity index over productive rearrangements. TCRdb holds this immuneACCESS table with in-frame rearrangements only. Some clones are missing; in checked studies, unresolved V genes explain under half, and the rest has no known cause. The V and J calls and clone size are taken from that table; D and trimming were inferred from the DNA. The sample data list about 56,000 clones, and roughly 90% of these were observed just once. In total, the top ten clones hold roughly 20% of the sample.

Each collaborating institution followed its own protocols to collect whole blood in K2EDTA tubes. For TCRbeta analysis, collaborators shipped samples in one of three forms: frozen whole blood, isolated PBMCs, or DNA extracted from either of those sample types. The sample belongs to a study of blood T cell repertoires in COVID-19 (dated by TCRdb to the early 2020s). About the investigation overall: The collaborator samples originated in the United States, Italy and Spain and spanned the acute and convalescent phases of COVID-19. The material from the prospective study consisted of cDNA or gDNA derived from T cells, B-cell-depleted T cells, or PBMCs. Deeply sampled blood TCRbeta repertoires from subjects exposed to, actively infected with, or recovered from COVID-19 were included in the dataset. A freely available public database, intended as a resource for researchers studying the immune response to SARS-CoV-2, is where the repertoires were released. The samples were drawn from the first 160 participants of the ongoing ImmuneRACE study and from 1,254 subjects provided by 6 global collaborators. A de-identified subject ID, COVID-19 status, age in years and sex were almost always included in the sample metadata. Where HLA class I and class II types were available, the types were taken from metadata supplied by the sample provider, not from assay-based typing.

Trimming accounts for 4 bases at V and 5 bases at J, while the number of junction bases matched to no gene is 5. Its CDR3 holds 14 amino acids, cysteine through phenylalanine. Of the read, only the CDR3 DNA is kept; its 42 bases are in frame from base 1. CDR1 and CDR2, per the germline V gene, are SGHRS and YFSETQ. Study-level results and caveats: Clinical and demographic metadata were provided uncurated, with the amount varying by source and participant.

The rearrangement combines TRBV5-1 with TRBJ1-4; 7 junctional bases match TRBD1. The sequence came from a human donor in a cohort sampled during active COVID-19. Sequences were obtained from peripheral blood. The CDR3 region reads CASSIGGANEKLFF. The DNA is as follows: TGCGCCAGCAGCATAGGGGGCGCGAATGAAAAACTGTTTTTT.